This note documents a single T cell receptor beta chain sequence. These data come from a study of cytomegalovirus exposure and HLA in healthy donors. Study-wide background: A prior analysis found roughly 110 million unique TCR beta sequences from 150 million to 200 million T cells.

The PCR ran on 60 Vbeta and 13 Jbeta primers. The table came from immunoSEQ multiplex PCR; TCRdb's copy has only in-frame clones and leaves some out. Here the sample spans about 150,000 clones, 82% being singletons. The sample taken for sequencing was PBMCs. This clonotype was obtained from a woman aged 45-59 years in good health and CMV-seropositive.

In DNA form, the CDR3 reads TGTGCCAGCAGTTACTCGATCGGCTATGGCTACACCTTC. Its translation is CASSYSIGYGYTF. The chain uses TRBV6-5 and TRBJ1-2; no clear D gene. The CDR3 length is 13 residues. V shed 0 bases and J shed 4 bases, with 6 bases lying between them. In germline, CDR1 is MNHEY, CDR2 SVGAGI.